This T cell receptor (beta chain) was retrieved from a study of blood T cell repertoires in COVID-19. About the research overall: From the United States, Italy and Spain came samples of acute and convalescent COVID-19. PBMCs, B-cell-depleted T cells, or T cells provided the cDNA or gDNA that made up the material.

This CDR3 has 14 residues. V was pared by 0 bases and J by 4 bases, with 9 bases between. CDR1 is GTSNPN, CDR2 SVGIG, per germline (reference sequence). Sequenced by immunoSEQ multiplex PCR; TCRdb stores in-frame clones only, minus some. The sample consists of about 140,000 clones, nearly 80% of them appearing once. Self-reported history from a screening survey and questionnaire set each donor's cohort. The chain couples TRBV30 to TRBJ1-4, with D maybe TRBD1 (5 bases). This clonotype was obtained from a woman aged 45-59 years who had recovered from COVID-19. The sample consisted of PBMCs or T cells enriched from blood (not recorded which). This CDR3 reads CAWSVGRGNEKLFF. CDR3 DNA: TGTGCCTGGAGTGTGGGAAGGGGTAATGAAAAACTGTTTTTT.